This TCR beta chain comes out of a study of OX40 agonist ivuxolimab in advanced cancers. About the investigation overall: Ivuxolimab was a fully human IgG2 agonistic monoclonal antibody targeting the costimulatory receptor OX40 (CD134). Intravenous ivuxolimab was administered to patients every 2 weeks at six dose levels: 0.01, 0.1, 0.3, 1.5, 3 and 10 mg/kg. Of the roughly 51 patients in dose escalation, 19 had hepatocellular carcinoma, some 15 had melanoma, 9 had renal cell carcinoma and 9 had head and neck cancer. In the dose-escalation cohort, 65% to 90% of patients were male, and the mean age was approximately 60 years, with a range of about 20 to 90. Prior anti-PD-1, anti-PD-L1 or anti-CTLA-4 therapy was permitted, and checkpoint inhibitors had been received by less than 45% of dose-escalation patients. Three dose-escalation patients achieved partial responses, one with hepatocellular carcinoma and two with cutaneous melanoma. Peripheral TCRbeta sequencing was intended to test whether TCR sequence diversity was altered and clonal T-cell expansion was caused by ivuxolimab. The paper describes the monotherapy dose-escalation part (N ≈ 49 patients) of the phase I trial of ivuxolimab. Broad study findings and their caveats: After ivuxolimab, expanded clones were on average more numerous among CD8+ T cells than among CD4+ T cells. Low levels of normalized T-cell clonal expansion were also shown by some nonresponding patients. At doses from 0.1 to 3.0 mg/kg, clonal expansion was seen in both CD4+ and CD8+ blood T cells between baseline and week 6. Which antigens the clonally expanded peripheral T cells were specific for was not determined. In partial responders in the 0.1-3.0 mg/kg groups, normalized peripheral clonal expansion was found to be among the lowest, especially among CD8+ T cells.

CDR1 and CDR2 are read off the germline V gene (reference sequence) as MNHEY and SMNVEV. The CDR3 runs 18 residues from the cysteine to the phenylalanine. The entry retains the CDR3 DNA only, 54 bases that are in frame from base 1. Clipping removes 4 bases from V and 6 bases from J, with 12 as the unmatched junction base count. The trial excluded patients who had a history of autoimmune disease or were on systemic immunosuppression. Peripheral blood for TCR sequencing was drawn from every dose cohort at baseline, at cycle 4 day 1 and at cycle 7 day 1. Samples were obtained from an open-label, multicenter, first-in-human phase I dose-escalation trial of ivuxolimab. Adults with locally advanced or metastatic melanoma, renal cell carcinoma, hepatocellular carcinoma or head and neck squamous cell carcinoma were enrolled in the trial. Before TCR sequencing, CD4+ and CD8+ T cells were separately sorted from peripheral blood.

For sequencing of the TCRbeta CDR3 region, genomic DNA was extracted from the sorted cells. TCRbeta CDR3 regions were sequenced using the immunoSEQ Assay. Not all clones reach the TCRdb copy of this immuneACCESS table, which keeps in-frame sequences only. Checked studies attribute under half of the gap to unresolved V genes and leave the rest unexplained. The sample table holds 60,000 or so clones, of which 89% were seen once. The ten largest clones add up to 12% of the sample. On this clone itself: Its antigen is currently not known. The input lacks base qualities; no much larger clone sits a single base away.

The rearranged segments are TRBV27 and TRBJ2-2, with TRBD2 matching 12 junction bases. The sequenced sample was CD4+ or CD8+ T cells sorted from blood, obtained in a trial of the OX40 agonist ivuxolimab. The clonotype was recovered from an adult with an advanced solid tumor such as melanoma, head and neck, liver or kidney cancer. The nucleotides are TGTGCCAGCAGTTCCTTCCCAGGGACTAGCGGGCTGCCCGGGGAGCTGTTTTTT. This yields the protein CASSSFPGTSGLPGELFF.